The present entry profiles one TCR beta chain with its context. The sample comes from a study of blood T cell repertoires in COVID-19. Overall study context: From T cells, B-cell-depleted T cells, or PBMCs came the material, which was cDNA or gDNA.

As handled by the study authors: Nucleated cell number was recorded as an estimate derived from reference gene primer amplification. Sequenced by immunoSEQ multiplex PCR; TCRdb stores in-frame clones only, minus some. That table supplies the V and J calls and clone size; D and trimming were determined from the DNA. Of around 140,000 clones detected, 88% appear once; the ten largest clones hold 1.7%. There are 15 residues in the CDR3. CDR1 and CDR2 (germline): MNHEY, SVGAGI. The J segment lost 5 bases and the V segment lost 1 base, leaving 4 bases of the junction unmatched. The J gene is TRBJ2-2, the V gene TRBV6-5; TRBD1 aligns across 7 bases. This TCR came from a woman in her fifties or sixties with acute or convalescent COVID-19. The source material was peripheral blood. In DNA, the CDR3 is TGTGCCAGCAGTTACTATACAGGGGAAACCGGGGAGCTGTTTTTT. It yields the protein CASSYYTGETGELFF.